One and the same sample provided the 17 T cell receptor beta chains below, sequenced in a study of tumor and adjacent non-tumor tissue in lung cancer. RNA was extracted from bulk tissue without any cell sorting. More than 3 cm separated this lung sample from the edge of the tumor. The library came from three nested PCR rounds adapted from ARM-PCR protocols. TCRdb recomputed calls from the multiplex PCR reads with MiXCR, one row per CDR3 protein. Of some 80,000 distinct CDR3 sequences listed, over 65% are singletons. Sequencing input: distant non-tumor lung tissue. All receptors derive from a man aged 65-85 years with non-small cell lung cancer.

This clonotype was seen ten or more times. The genes are TRBV29-1 and TRBJ2-7; D gene ambiguous. CDR1 and CDR2 (germline): SQVTM, ANQGSEA. The CDR3 runs to 13 residues. V was shortened by 7 bases and J by 2 bases, with 15 bases between the two germline ends. CDR3 sequence reads: CSATRITPYEQYF. The DNA for the CDR3 is TGCAGCGCCACCCGGATTACCCCCTACGAGCAGTACTTC.

DNA for the CDR3: TGTGGTAGCAGCTCGGTCGGCCCGGAAGCTTTCTTT. It specifies CGSSSVGPEAFF. The V call is TRBV11-1, the J call TRBJ1-1; D ambiguous. This CDR3 spans 12 amino acids. Germline lookup yields CDR1 SGHAT and CDR2 FQDESV (reference sequence).

For this clonotype: Mismatch with germline at one junction end may stem from a read error. The chain combines TRBV12-3 or TRBV12-4 with TRBJ2-5; 7 nucleotides match TRBD2. This CDR3 contains 15 residues. CDR3 nucleotide sequence: TGTGCTAGCAGCGGGCTAGCGGCAGTGGTGGAGACTCAGTACTTC. It yields the protein CASSGLAAVVETQYF.

Notes on this clonotype: Sequence at one end of the junction differs from germline and may be a read error. The chain links TRBV11-2 to TRBJ2-1; D perhaps matches TRBD1 (6 bases). Germline values: CDR1 SGHAT, CDR2 FQNNGV. This CDR3 is built from 15 residues. The chain's CDR3 is CASSLQGQPYNEQFF. CDR3 DNA: TGTGCCAGTAGCTTACAGGGACAACCATATAATGAGCAGTTCTTC.

This clonotype showed up just once. The CDR3 end shows no conserved phenylalanine or tryptophan, and so a read error is likely. The rearrangement links TRBV12-3 or TRBV12-4 to TRBJ2-3; 7 bases map to TRBD1. The CDR3 contains 12 residues. The CDR3 loop is CARSPGTDKQYI. The CDR3 coding sequence is TGTGCCAGAAGCCCCGGGACAGATAAGCAGTATATT.

This clonotype was counted a few times. The chain is built from TRBV7-9 and TRBJ2-1; D uncertain. The CDR3 sequence is 14 residues long. The ends were cut back, 4 bases at V and 3 bases at J, with 10 bases in the middle. The germline gives CDR1 SEHNR, CDR2 FQNEAQ (reference sequence). CDR3 coding DNA: TGTGCCAGCAGCTCGAACGACCTCTACAATGAGCAGTTCTTC. Translating gives CASSSNDLYNEQFF.

Worth noting for this clonotype: Since a much larger clone is just one base distant, this may be a read error. The chain employs TRBV6-5 and TRBJ1-2, with 7 bases fitting TRBD1. The junction had 10 bases not matched to a gene; V was cut back by 0 bases and J by 12 bases. The CDR3 has 14 residues. Germline CDR1 MNHEY, CDR2 SVGAGI. For the CDR3, the DNA is TGTGCCAGCAGTTACTCCGCCAGGGGGGATGACCACACCTTC. Its protein is CASSYSARGDDHTF.

The chain combines TRBV4-2 with TRBJ1-1; no clear D gene. Germline V lookup: CDR1 LGHNA, CDR2 YNFKEQ. The germline V and J ends were trimmed by 2 bases and 4 bases, with 14 bases remaining between them. CDR3 length: 15 residues. DNA for the CDR3: TGTGCCAGCAGCCAACGGCGTCAGCAGTTCACTGAAGCTTTCTTT. This sequence encodes CASSQRRQQFTEAFF.

The chain couples TRBV6-5 to TRBJ2-2; TRBD2 is a possible D gene (5 bases). Germline V gene lookup returns CDR1 MNHEY and CDR2 SVGAGI. V was clipped by 7 bases and J by 5 bases, with 20 bases between them. The CDR3 has 16 residues. CDR3 nucleotides: TGTGCCAGCAATCGGGAACGCGGATTTAGGACCGGGGAGCTGTTTTTT. The encoded protein is CASNRERGFRTGELFF.

This clonotype is a singleton in its sample. A read error may produce the germline difference seen at one junction end. The chain couples TRBV5-6 to TRBJ2-7, with D possibly being TRBD1 (6 bases). Germline assignment: CDR1 SGHDT and CDR2 YYEEEE. There are 14 residues in the CDR3. CDR3 loop: CPSTWGQSSYEQYF. The CDR3 DNA reads TGTCCCAGCACCTGGGGGCAGAGCTCCTACGAGCAGTACTTC.

About this clonotype: A junction end diverges from the germline sequence, so it may reflect a read error. V is TRBV29-1 and J is TRBJ1-2; 8 bases are a match to TRBD1. Germline-derived CDR1 and CDR2 are SQVTM and ANQGSEA. The CDR3 runs 14 residues. Written as DNA, the CDR3 is TGCAGCGTTCAAGTTCCGGGACAGGAGAGTGGCTGCACCTTC. This codes for CSVQVPGQESGCTF.

To note about this clonotype: Germline is not matched at one junction end, which may reflect a read error. The chain couples TRBV29-1 to TRBJ1-2; possible D gene TRBD1, 5 bases. This CDR3 contains 15 residues. The V gene's germline CDR1 is SQVTM and CDR2 ANQGSEA. The CDR3 nucleotides read TGCAGCGTTGAAGAACGCCGGCAGGGCTTAGGCGGCTACGCCTTC. Protein sequence: CSVEERRQGLGGYAF.

CDR3 amino acids: CASSEDLMNTEAFF. The CDR3 nucleotides read TGTGCCAGCAGCGAAGACTTAATGAACACTGAAGCTTTCTTT. This chain uses TRBV9 with TRBJ1-1; no reliable D call. Germline CDR1 is SGDLS and CDR2 is YYNGEE. Trimming removed 3 bases from V and 0 bases from J, with 9 bases in between. The CDR3 has 14 amino acids. Full variable domain (missing parts from reference TRBV9 and TRBJ1-1): DSGVTQTPKHLITATGQRVTLRCSPRSGDLSVYWYQQSLDQGLQFLIQYYNGEERAKGNILERFSAQQFPDLHSELNLSSLELGDSALYFCASSEDLMNTEAFFGQGTRLTVV.

This clonotype was recorded once. Germline is not matched at one junction end, which may reflect a read error. J is TRBJ1-4 and V is TRBV20-1; 7 nucleotides match TRBD1. The CDR3 runs 13 residues. Germline V gives CDR1 DFQATT, CDR2 SNEGSKA (reference sequence). CDR3 nucleotides: TGCAGTGCTATAGAATCTTCGGGACAGAAACTGCTTTTT. Residues: CSAIESSGQKLLF.

In DNA, the CDR3 is TGTGCCAGCAGCTTACATCTAGCGGGACGAATCAGAGATACGCAGTATTTT. Translated: CASSLHLAGRIRDTQYF. J is TRBJ2-3 and V is TRBV11-2; 9 bases agree with TRBD2. The CDR3 has 17 residues. V shed 2 bases, J shed 5 bases, and the junction held 11 bases outside the gene matches. Germline assignment: CDR1 SGHAT and CDR2 FQNNGV. The full variable domain, completed using reference TRBV11-2 and TRBJ2-3, is EAGVAQSPRYKIIEKRQSVAFWCNPISGHATLYWYQQILGQGPKLLIQFQNNGVVDDSQLPKDRFSAERLKGVDSTLKIQPAKLEDSAVYLCASSLHLAGRIRDTQYFGPGTRLTVL.

As for this clonotype: One end of the junction does not line up with germline, which may come from a read error. The chain uses TRBV29-1 and TRBJ2-3; possibly TRBD2 for D (5 bases). This CDR3 comprises 14 residues. Germline V gene lookup returns CDR1 SQVTM and CDR2 ANQGSEA. The CDR3 spells CNAEGIGSTDTQYF. The CDR3 DNA follows: TGCAACGCTGAGGGTATTGGGAGCACTGATACGCAGTATTTT.

The CDR3 DNA reads TGTGCCAGGAGCGTAGTGGGCACATGGGTTGCAGGGGAGCTGTTTTTT. This codes for CARSVVGTWVAGELFF. The genes are TRBV11-2 and TRBJ2-2; D ambiguous. CDR1 SGHAT and CDR2 FQNNGV come from the germline V gene. The CDR3 is 16 residues long. Trimming pared 9 bases from V and 8 bases from J, leaving 25 bases between.